Following are 30 T cell receptor beta chains from one sample sequenced in a study of T cells in Graves' hyperthyroidism and ophthalmopathy. It was RNA transcripts that yielded the amplified TCR beta CDR3 regions. Using the HTBI primer set, a first-round RT-PCR was run on the TCR CDR3. In TCRdb, the multiplex PCR reads were re-called with MiXCR into one record per CDR3 protein. The repertoire holds about 270,000 distinct CDR3 sequences, with roughly 20% as singletons. Sequenced sample: blood. The receptors here all came from a man under 40 with Graves' ophthalmopathy.

This clonotype was seen many times. The chain links TRBV2 to TRBJ2-7; 11 bases are shared with TRBD1. After removal of 6 bases from V and 3 bases from J, the junction contained 4 bases not matched to a gene. The CDR3 contains 14 residues. Germline CDR1 and CDR2: SNHLY and FYNNEI. The CDR3 DNA is TGTGCCAGCAGACCCGGGACAGGGGGCTACGAGCAGTACTTC. Amino acid sequence: CASRPGTGGYEQYF.

This chain connects TRBV7-2 to TRBJ2-6; a weak D match, TRBD1 (5 bases). Germline lookup yields CDR1 SGHTA and CDR2 FQGNSA. The length of the CDR3 is 19 residues. V lost 6 bases to trimming and J lost 4 bases, with 25 bases between them. CDR3 residues: CASRSPRTSISSGANVLTF. CDR3 sequence (DNA): TGTGCCAGCAGGAGTCCCAGGACAAGCATTAGCTCCGGGGCCAACGTCCTGACTTTC.

This clonotype was picked up many times. This chain connects TRBV30 to TRBJ1-2, with D perhaps TRBD1 (6 bases). The V gene lost 5 bases and the J gene lost 5 bases, with 9 bases spanning the gap. The CDR3 sequence is 11 residues long. CDR1 GTSNPN and CDR2 SVGIG come from the germline V gene (reference sequence). The DNA of the CDR3 is TGTGCCTGGGGCACAGGGTATGGCTACACCTTC. It translates to CAWGTGYGYTF.

This clonotype was seen ten or more times. The CDR3 DNA reads as TGTGCCAGCAGTACTAGCCGCGATGAGCAGTTCTTC. This sequence encodes CASSTSRDEQFF. The chain couples TRBV2 to TRBJ2-1, with D perhaps TRBD2 (6 bases). With 5 bases removed from V and 8 bases from J, the gap between germline ends came to 10 bases. Germline assignment: CDR1 SNHLY and CDR2 FYNNEI. CDR3 size: 12 residues.

The rearrangement joins TRBV4-1 to TRBJ2-6, with 12 positions matching TRBD1. There are 17 residues in the CDR3. V lost 4 bases to trimming and J lost 7 bases; unmatched junction nucleotides: 8. The germline gives CDR1 MGHRA, CDR2 YSYEKL. CDR3 protein: CASSRGTGGLGANVLTF. CDR3 bases: TGCGCCAGCAGCCGGGGGACAGGGGGCCTCGGAGCCAACGTCCTGACTTTC.

Ten or more counts support this clonotype. This chain joins TRBV11-3 and TRBJ2-3; tentative D call: TRBD2 (5 bases). The length of the CDR3 is 15 residues. V dropped 5 bases and J dropped 7 bases, with 19 bases sitting between them. Germline V CDR1 and CDR2: SGHNT, YENEEA. CDR3 region: CASSPERLPGNTQYF. In DNA, the CDR3 is TGTGCCAGCAGCCCTGAGCGCCTGCCGGGGAATACGCAGTATTTT.

This clonotype was found many times. In DNA, the CDR3 is TGTGCCAGCAGCCGTGGCCAGGGGAAACATCAGCCCCAGCATTTT. This translates into CASSRGQGKHQPQHF. The chain has TRBV5-5 and TRBJ1-5; possible D gene TRBD1, 6 bases. Germline V gene lookup returns CDR1 SGHKS and CDR2 YYEKEE (reference sequence). The V gene lost 4 bases and the J gene lost 5 bases, with 16 bases spanning the gap. This CDR3 comprises 15 residues. Together with reference TRBV5-5 and TRBJ1-5, the CDR3 gives the full variable domain: DAGVTQSPTHLIKTRGQQVTLRCSPISGHKSVSWYQQVLGQGPQFIFQYYEKEERGRGNFPDRFSARQFPNYSSELNVNALLLGDSALYLCASSRGQGKHQPQHFGDGTRLSIL.

Only a few counts were recorded for this clonotype. This chain joins TRBV29-1 and TRBJ1-5; the D gene is possibly TRBD1 (6 bases). Trimming removed 5 bases from V and 0 bases from J, with 11 bases in between. The CDR3 covers 14 residues. Germline assignment: CDR1 SQVTM and CDR2 ANQGSEA. CDR3 in DNA: TGCAGCGTTTTACAGGGTACTAGCAATCAGCCCCAGCATTTT. Protein sequence: CSVLQGTSNQPQHF.

This clonotype was detected ten times or more. The rearrangement uses TRBV7-9 and TRBJ1-1; D may be TRBD1 (5 bases). V lost 1 base to trimming and J lost 1 base, with 13 bases between them. Germline values: CDR1 SEHNR, CDR2 FQNEAQ (reference sequence). The CDR3 runs 16 residues. CDR3 DNA: TGTGCCAGCAGCTTAGAGGACACAAGGGAGAACACTGAAGCTTTCTTT. It yields the protein CASSLEDTRENTEAFF.

This chain links TRBV10-3 with TRBJ2-7, with a possible D match to TRBD2 (7 bases). The length of the CDR3 is 14 residues. V dropped 6 bases and J dropped 7 bases, with 19 bases sitting between them. CDR1 is ENHRY, CDR2 SYGVKD, per germline. CDR3 in amino acids: CAISGEGVFNEQYF. The CDR3 DNA reads TGTGCCATCAGCGGGGAGGGGGTGTTCAATGAGCAGTACTTC.

This clonotype was seen many times. In DNA form, the CDR3 reads TGTGCCAGCAGCCCCGGGACTAGCGGGCGAGCAGATACGCAGTATTTT. Its protein product is CASSPGTSGRADTQYF. The chain is built from TRBV7-3 and TRBJ2-3; 12 nucleotides line up with TRBD2. The CDR3 extends over 16 amino acids. With 5 bases clipped from V and 4 bases from J, the junction kept 7 bases outside the gene matches. CDR1 and CDR2 from the germline V gene are SGHTA and FQGTGA.

This clonotype was seen only a few times. The chain links TRBV20-1 to TRBJ2-7; no firm D call. Trimming left V 1 base short and J 2 bases short, with 12 bases between. The CDR3 length is 14 residues. From germline, CDR1 is DFQATT and CDR2 SNEGSKA (reference sequence). In DNA, the CDR3 is TGCAGTGCTAGAGCCCTAATTAATACCTACGAGCAGTACTTC. It yields the protein CSARALINTYEQYF.

This clonotype showed up many times. The V call is TRBV28, the J call TRBJ2-7; 9 nucleotides align to TRBD1. The germline CDR1 and CDR2 sequences are MDHEN and SYDVKM. CDR3 length equals 14 residues. J was trimmed by 1 base and V by 6 bases; bases with no gene match: 4. CDR3 protein: CASRRQGDSYEQYF. Written as DNA, the CDR3 is TGTGCCAGCAGGAGACAGGGGGATTCCTACGAGCAGTACTTC.

This clonotype came up a few times. The rearrangement joins TRBV6-6 to TRBJ2-1, with TRBD1 matching 8 bases. V lost 2 bases, J lost 4 bases, and 4 bases stayed unmatched. The V gene's germline CDR1 is MNHNY and CDR2 SVGAGI (reference sequence). The length of the CDR3 is 15 residues. CDR3 nucleotides: TGTGCCAGCAGTTACGTTCAGGGGGCTTACAATGAGCAGTTCTTC. Its protein product is CASSYVQGAYNEQFF.

This chain links TRBV15 with TRBJ2-2; D is ambiguous. Germline V gives CDR1 LNHNV, CDR2 YYDKDF (reference sequence). With 3 bases removed from V and 1 base from J, the gap between germline ends came to 3 bases. This CDR3 contains 13 residues. CDR3 nucleotides: TGTGCCACCAGCAGGAAGAACACCGGGGAGCTGTTTTTT. Translating it yields CATSRKNTGELFF.

On this clonotype: A read error may produce the germline difference seen at one junction end. This sequence joins TRBV15 and TRBJ1-5; TRBD1 matches 7 bases. Germline loops: CDR1 LNHNV, CDR2 YYDKDF (reference sequence). The CDR3 loop spans 15 amino acids. The CDR3 nucleotides are TGTGGCACCAGCAGATACGACAGGGCCAATCAGCCCCAGCATTTT. This codes for CGTSRYDRANQPQHF.

This clonotype was seen more than once but under ten times. The rearrangement uses TRBV28 and TRBJ2-1; 10 nucleotides match TRBD2. Germline assignment: CDR1 MDHEN and CDR2 SYDVKM. The CDR3 is made up of 17 amino acids. With 7 bases clipped from V and 0 bases from J, the junction kept 9 bases outside the gene matches. The CDR3 DNA is TGTGCCAGCACCCCTCCGGGACTAGCGACCTCCTACAATGAGCAGTTCTTC. This sequence encodes CASTPPGLATSYNEQFF.

The rearrangement links TRBV6-1 to TRBJ1-5, with D possibly being TRBD1 (5 bases). The CDR3 is 14 residues long. With 7 bases removed from V and 7 bases from J, the gap between germline ends came to 17 bases. The V gene's germline CDR1 is MNHNS and CDR2 SASEGT. CDR3 coding DNA: TGTGCCAGCAACCCACCCGGGAGGGGCCAGCCCCAGCATTTT. Amino acid sequence: CASNPPGRGQPQHF.

This chain links TRBV7-9 with TRBJ1-2, with 10 bases that match TRBD1. Germline CDR1 and CDR2: SEHNR and FQNEAQ (reference sequence). The ends lost 5 bases at V and 9 bases at J; junction bases unmatched: 6. The CDR3 covers 13 residues. The CDR3: CASSTGQGGSYTF. CDR3 sequence (DNA): TGTGCCAGCAGCACCGGACAGGGGGGTAGCTACACCTTC. The complete variable domain, with remaining parts taken from reference TRBV7-9 and TRBJ1-2, reads DTGVSQNPRHKITKRGQNVTFRCDPISEHNRLYWYRQTLGQGPEFLTYFQNEAQLEKSRLLSDRFSAERPKGSFSTLEIQRTEQGDSAMYLCASSTGQGGSYTFGSGTRLTVV.

This clonotype was seen at least ten times. This chain links TRBV5-1 with TRBJ1-2; D is ambiguous. Trimming stripped 0 bases from V and 8 bases from J, with 14 bases between. The CDR3 consists of 14 residues. CDR1 and CDR2 from the germline V gene are SGHRS and YFSETQ. CDR3 sequence reads: CASSLDRLSEGYTF. Written as DNA, the CDR3 is TGCGCCAGCAGCTTGGATCGGCTGTCGGAAGGCTACACCTTC.

Ten or more counts support this clonotype. The CDR3 DNA is TGCAGTGCAAGGGGACTAGCCTACAATGAGCAGTTCTTC. Amino acids: CSARGLAYNEQFF. This rearrangement joins TRBV20-1 to TRBJ2-1; 8 bases map to TRBD2. Germline V gives CDR1 DFQATT, CDR2 SNEGSKA (reference sequence). The CDR3 length is 13 residues. With V trimmed by 6 bases and J by 2 bases, 3 bases remained unmatched.

The rearrangement uses TRBV27 and TRBJ1-2; 8 bases fit TRBD1. Germline CDR1 and CDR2: MNHEY and SMNVEV (reference sequence). The CDR3 is 15 amino acids. With V trimmed by 6 bases and J by 4 bases, 10 bases remained unmatched. In DNA, the CDR3 is TGTGCCAGCAGACCTGCGGACAGGGCAGGCTATGGCTACACCTTC. This sequence encodes CASRPADRAGYGYTF.

Ten or more counts support this clonotype. In DNA form, the CDR3 reads TGTGCCAGCAGTTTGTCCGGGACAGGGTTATCACCCCTCCACTTT. Translating it yields CASSLSGTGLSPLHF. The gene calls are TRBV28 and TRBJ1-6, with 9 positions matching TRBD1. The CDR3 runs 15 residues. Germline V gene sequence: CDR1 MDHEN, CDR2 SYDVKM. Trimming removed 3 bases from V and 10 bases from J; junction bases left unmatched: 7. The whole variable domain, remainder taken from reference TRBV28 and TRBJ1-6, is DVKVTQSSRYLVKRTGEKVFLECVQDMDHENMFWYRQDPGLGLRLIYFSYDVKMKEKGDIPEGYSVSREKKERFSLILESASTNQTSMYLCASSLSGTGLSPLHFGNGTRLTVT.

This clonotype showed up just a few times. This chain joins TRBV2 and TRBJ1-3; unclear D gene. This CDR3 contains 12 residues. Germline loops: CDR1 SNHLY, CDR2 FYNNEI. V lost 2 bases and J 4 bases, leaving 3 bases between the germline ends. The CDR3 DNA follows: TGTGCCAGCAGTGAATCCGGAAACACCATATATTTT. Amino acids: CASSESGNTIYF.

This clonotype was seen repeatedly, ten times or more. The chain joins TRBV3-1 to TRBJ1-3; D remains ambiguous. V was pared by 6 bases and J by 0 bases, with 9 bases between. Germline loops: CDR1 LGHDT, CDR2 YNNKEL (reference sequence). This CDR3 has 14 amino acids. CDR3 sequence: CASRNSLSGNTIYF. In DNA, the CDR3 is TGTGCCAGCAGGAACAGCCTCTCTGGAAACACCATATATTTT.

In its sample, this clonotype was seen a few times. The chain uses TRBV6-1 and TRBJ2-7, with D tentatively TRBD2 (6 bases). This CDR3 has 15 residues. CDR1 is MNHNS and CDR2 is SASEGT in the germline V gene. V gave up 6 bases and J gave up 2 bases, with 17 bases separating them. CDR3 protein: CASRSSVGFAYEQYF. In nucleotides, the CDR3 is TGTGCCAGCAGGTCTAGCGTTGGGTTTGCCTACGAGCAGTACTTC.

Ten or more counts support this clonotype. The rearrangement links TRBV7-2 to TRBJ1-6, with D possibly matching TRBD1 (5 bases). Trimming took 2 bases from V and 6 from J, leaving 14 bases between them. Per the germline V gene, CDR1 is SGHTA and CDR2 is FQGNSA. CDR3 length: 16 residues. The CDR3 region is CASSLYGGAANSPLHF. CDR3 nucleotides: TGTGCCAGCAGCTTATACGGCGGGGCGGCTAATTCACCCCTCCACTTT.

Only a few counts were recorded for this clonotype. The chain employs TRBV6-1 and TRBJ2-2, with 7 bases that match TRBD1. The CDR3 is 12 residues long. The germline CDR1 and CDR2 sequences are MNHNS and SASEGT. After removal of 4 bases from V and 8 bases from J, the junction contained 1 base not matched to a gene. The CDR3 coding sequence is TGTGCCAGCAGTGTGGACAGGGGGGAGCTGTTTTTT. Its protein is CASSVDRGELFF.

This clonotype was picked up many times. This chain links TRBV20-1 with TRBJ2-7; the D is unclear. This CDR3 has 11 amino acids. CDR1 is DFQATT, CDR2 SNEGSKA, per germline (reference sequence). Trimming pared 3 bases from V and 4 bases from J, leaving 7 bases between. The CDR3 protein is CSARGAYEQYF. Here the CDR3 DNA reads TGCAGTGCTAGGGGTGCTTACGAGCAGTACTTC.

In regard to this clonotype: This could be a read error, since a much larger clone is one nucleotide away. The CDR3 is CASSRTGTPLHF. Here the CDR3 DNA reads TGTGCCAGCAGTCGTACCGGTACACCCCTCCACTTT. The rearrangement uses TRBV6-2 or TRBV6-3 and TRBJ1-6; D gene unclear. Trimming removed 5 bases at V and 11 bases at J, with 10 bases between. There are 12 residues in the CDR3. Per germline, CDR1 MNHEY and CDR2 SVGEGT.